The subject of this entry is one T cell receptor (beta chain). The CDR3 spans 15 residues. V gave up 5 bases and J gave up 5 bases, with 22 bases separating them. Germline values: CDR1 DFQATT, CDR2 SNEGSKA (reference sequence). Both TRBC1 and TRBC2 were covered by a beta constant-region primer of two equimolar oligonucleotides. Nested alpha and beta constant-region primers with the SP2 primer drove four PCR rounds on ligated cDNA. Via MiXCR, TCRdb re-called the UMI-ligation and nested PCR reads, giving one row per CDR3 protein. Here the sample spans about 120,000 distinct CDR3 sequences, 35% to 40% being singletons. This entry belongs to a study of naive and memory T cell subsets.

The V and J genes are TRBV20-1 and TRBJ2-7, with D tentatively TRBD2 (6 bases). The sequence derives from a human donor in good health. Input material: central memory CD4+ T cells from blood. CDR3 in DNA: TGCAGTGCTCTCAGTGGGGGGACCCCTTTGGACGAGCAGTACTTC. This gives the protein CSALSGGTPLDEQYF.